Shown below are 13 T cell receptor beta chains from a single sample sequenced in a study of T cells in Graves' hyperthyroidism and ophthalmopathy. The TCR beta CDR3 regions underwent amplification using RNA transcripts as the source. An initial round of RT-PCR targeting the TCR CDR3 relied on the HTBI primer set. TCRdb redid the calling of the multiplex PCR reads with MiXCR, one entry per CDR3 protein. The data show a few hundred thousand distinct CDR3 sequences, with about 14% seen just once and about 20% held by the top ten. Sequencing was performed on blood. These receptors were collected from a woman aged 25 to 39 with Graves' ophthalmopathy.

A note on this clonotype: A read error is possible here, since a much larger clone lies one base away. As DNA, the CDR3 is TGCAGTGCTGATAAGCGGGGGGCCTTCCAAGAGACCCAGTACTTC. As protein: CSADKRGAFQETQYF. The V and J genes are TRBV20-1 and TRBJ2-5; 9 nucleotides agree with TRBD2. Germline V gene lookup returns CDR1 DFQATT and CDR2 SNEGSKA (reference sequence). The CDR3 length is 15 residues. Germline trimming cut 5 bases from V and 1 base from J; bases unmatched to any gene: 8.

This clonotype was detected many times. V and J are TRBV12-3 or TRBV12-4 and TRBJ2-1, with 8 positions matching TRBD2. J was trimmed by 1 base and V by 6 bases; bases with no gene match: 2. The CDR3 runs to 14 residues. The CDR3 loop is CASRLAVSYNEQFF. The CDR3, as DNA: TGTGCCAGCAGACTAGCGGTTTCCTACAATGAGCAGTTCTTC.

This clonotype was observed at least ten times. The J gene is TRBJ2-1, the V gene TRBV6-2 or TRBV6-3, with 9 bases fitting TRBD1. Germline trimming cut 4 bases from V and 6 bases from J; bases unmatched to any gene: 13. CDR3 length: 17 residues. Germline V gives CDR1 MNHEY, CDR2 SVGEGT. The CDR3, as DNA: TGTGCCAGCAGTTCAGCGGACAGGGGATCATGGGGCAATGAGCAGTTCTTC. Translating it yields CASSSADRGSWGNEQFF.

In its sample, this clonotype was seen many times. The V call is TRBV11-2, the J call TRBJ2-1, with 12 bases fitting TRBD2. The V gene's germline CDR1 is SGHAT and CDR2 FQNNGV. This CDR3 contains 18 residues. The trim removed 1 base at V and 8 bases at J, leaving 12 bases unmatched. CDR3 bases: TGTGCCAGCAGCTTAGTCGGCCTAGCGGGGGGGCCGGCCTATGAGCAGTTCTTC. Translation gives CASSLVGLAGGPAYEQFF.

The chain employs TRBV19 and TRBJ2-2, with unresolved D. The CDR3 totals 15 residues. V shed 4 bases and J shed 0 bases, with 9 bases lying between them. Germline CDR1 is LNHDA and CDR2 is SQIVND (reference sequence). CDR3 loop: CASSSGHTNTGELFF. CDR3 coding DNA: TGTGCCAGTAGTAGCGGCCATACGAACACCGGGGAGCTGTTTTTT.

This clonotype came up many times. The genes are TRBV28 and TRBJ2-7; TRBD2 aligns across 9 bases. CDR1 and CDR2 from the germline V gene are MDHEN and SYDVKM. With 2 bases clipped from V and 0 bases from J, the junction kept 17 bases outside the gene matches. The CDR3 loop spans 20 amino acids. CDR3 bases: TGTGCCAGCAGTTTAAGAGTCCTCCCTAGCGGGGACATAAGCTCCTACGAGCAGTACTTC. Its protein is CASSLRVLPSGDISSYEQYF.

This clonotype came up many times. This chain joins TRBV6-1 and TRBJ2-7; no reliable D call. Germline CDR1 reads MNHNS; CDR2 reads SASEGT. Trimming shortened V by 8 bases and J by 9 bases, and 17 bases separated the two germline ends. This CDR3 comprises 12 residues. The CDR3 coding sequence is TGTGCCAGCGGAAAGGGCAGGACGGGGCAGTACTTC. It encodes CASGKGRTGQYF.

This clonotype has at least ten counts. V usage is TRBV2 and J usage is TRBJ2-1; no reliable D call. V shed 7 bases and J shed 8 bases, with 18 bases lying between them. This CDR3 contains 14 residues. Looked up from germline, CDR1 is SNHLY and CDR2 is FYNNEI. For the CDR3, the DNA is TGTGCCAGCAACTCAGGTGTTATTCTGGATGAGCAGTTCTTC. The encoded protein is CASNSGVILDEQFF. The variable domain in full, with the rest retrieved from reference TRBV2 and TRBJ2-1, is EPEVTQTPSHQVTQMGQEVILRCVPISNHLYFYWYRQILGQKVEFLVSFYNNEISEKSEIFDDQFSVERPDGSNFTLKIRSTKLEDSAMYFCASNSGVILDEQFFGPGTRLTVL.

This clonotype was detected ten times or more. This sequence joins TRBV7-9 and TRBJ1-1, with a possible D match to TRBD1 (6 bases). The V gene's germline CDR1 is SEHNR and CDR2 FQNEAQ (reference sequence). The CDR3 covers 15 residues. The ends were cut back, 1 base at V and 5 bases at J, with 14 bases in the middle. CDR3: CASSLETGGGTEAFF. The CDR3 DNA follows: TGTGCCAGCAGCTTAGAAACAGGAGGGGGGACTGAAGCTTTCTTT.

This clonotype was seen more than once but under ten times. A read error is possible here, since a much larger clone lies one base away. The chain employs TRBV18 and TRBJ1-1; D unclear. Germline V gene lookup returns CDR1 KGHSH and CDR2 LQKENI. The ends were cut back, 7 bases at V and 0 bases at J, with 9 bases in the middle. The CDR3 contains 13 residues. The CDR3 DNA reads as TGTGCCAGCTGTGCGGGCATGAACACTGAAGCTTTCTTT. This encodes CASCAGMNTEAFF.

The V call is TRBV27, the J call TRBJ2-7; D remains unclear. The length of the CDR3 is 12 residues. Looked up from germline, CDR1 is MNHEY and CDR2 is SMNVEV (reference sequence). With 1 base removed from V and 3 bases from J, the gap between germline ends came to 4 bases. The CDR3 reads CASSLLIYEQYF. DNA for the CDR3: TGTGCCAGCAGTTTATTAATCTACGAGCAGTACTTC.

The DNA for the CDR3 is TGCAGTGACCTTAGCGGGGGCCGCACAGATACGCAGTATTTT. It is translated as CSDLSGGRTDTQYF. The chain joins TRBV20-1 to TRBJ2-3; 9 bases map to TRBD2. From germline, CDR1 is DFQATT and CDR2 SNEGSKA (reference sequence). V was clipped by 7 bases and J by 1 base; unmatched bases: 6. The CDR3 loop spans 14 amino acids.

The chain employs TRBV7-3 and TRBJ2-7; TRBD1 agrees at 8 bases. Germline values: CDR1 SGHTA, CDR2 FQGTGA. V shed 4 bases and J 5 bases; nucleotides not matched to a gene: 7. This CDR3 is built from 14 residues. CDR3 in DNA: TGTGCCAGCAGCTCCCGGAACAGGGGGGACGAGCAGTACTTC. Amino acids: CASSSRNRGDEQYF.